This T cell receptor (beta chain) was recovered during a study of blood T cell repertoires in COVID-19. In the study overall: Samples representing acute and convalescent COVID-19 were sourced from the United States, Italy and Spain. T cells, B-cell-depleted T cells, or PBMCs provided the cDNA or gDNA that served as material.

Profiling relied on immunoSEQ multiplex PCR, and the TCRdb table lists in-frame clones only, not all of them. The sample holds a few hundred thousand clones, approximately 89% seen once. The ends lost 6 bases at V and 5 bases at J; junction bases unmatched: 11. Germline V lookup: CDR1 MNHNY, CDR2 SVGAGI (reference sequence). CDR3 size: 15 residues. Material for sequencing was peripheral blood. The chain combines TRBV6-6 with TRBJ2-5; 8 positions agree with TRBD1. The TCR originated in a woman aged 25-40 years who had recovered from COVID-19. In DNA form, the CDR3 reads TGTGCCAGCAGGGTCTCAGGGGGCCTGGGGGAGACCCAGTACTTC. This encodes CASRVSGGLGETQYF.